This is a list of T cell receptor beta chains from one sample in a study of cytomegalovirus exposure and HLA in healthy donors. This table comes from immunoSEQ multiplex PCR, and its TCRdb copy is limited to in-frame clones, with some not included. The table lists under 200,000 clones, around 78% of them singletons. Sequencing was performed on PBMCs. These receptors were taken from a woman in her twenties or thirties in good health and CMV-seropositive. The CDR3 runs from the conserved cysteine through the conserved F or W. D genes are given only for firm matches. A clone size is listed for some rows: how often the clone was seen (once, few, many), or a class if it is expanded.

cdr3_nt	cdr3_aa	j_call	v_call	clone_size	d_call
TGTGCCAGCAGCTCGAGCGACGAGCAGTACTTC	CASSSSDEQYF	TRBJ2-7	TRBV11-1	NA	NA
TGTGCCAGCAGTGAGGCCATACAGGGGACTAGCGGGAGAGACTCCTACAATGAGCAGTTCTTC	CASSEAIQGTSGRDSYNEQFF	TRBJ2-1	TRBV2	NA	TRBD2
TGTGCCAGCTCACCAGGACAGGGGATCTCCTACGAGCAGTACTTC	CASSPGQGISYEQYF	TRBJ2-7	TRBV18	NA	TRBD1
TGTGCCAGCAGCTCAGACAGCCGCTACGAGCAGTACTTC	CASSSDSRYEQYF	TRBJ2-7	TRBV5-4	NA	NA
TGTGCCAGCAGCCCCGGGGGTCCCTCTGGAAACACCATATATTTT	CASSPGGPSGNTIYF	TRBJ1-3	TRBV5-1	NA	NA
TGTGCCAGTAGAAAGACAGGGGGCGATGAGCAGTTCTTC	CASRKTGGDEQFF	TRBJ2-1	TRBV19	NA	TRBD1
TGTGCCAGTCTCGGACAGGGGGTCACCGGGGAGCTGTTTTTT	CASLGQGVTGELFF	TRBJ2-2	TRBV5-6	NA	TRBD1
TGTGCCGGGATCGGGGCTAGCGGGGGACTTGAGCAGTTCTTC	CAGIGASGGLEQFF	TRBJ2-1	TRBV30	NA	TRBD2
TGTGCCTGGAGTTGGGGGGGGGACACAGATACGCAGTATTTT	CAWSWGGDTDTQYF	TRBJ2-3	TRBV30	NA	TRBD2
TGTGCCAGCAGCATCCGGGGGACAGACTACAATGAGCAGTTCTTC	CASSIRGTDYNEQFF	TRBJ2-1	TRBV7-3	NA	NA
TGTGCCAGCAGCGCCGGGGTAGCGGGGACCCAGTACTTC	CASSAGVAGTQYF	TRBJ2-5	TRBV7-3	NA	TRBD2
TGTGCCAGCAGTTCGGGACTAGCGGGAGACGAGCAGTACTTC	CASSSGLAGDEQYF	TRBJ2-7	TRBV6-6	once	TRBD2
TGTGCCAGTAGTATCGTATACAGGGGAAACTATGGCTACACCTTC	CASSIVYRGNYGYTF	TRBJ1-2	TRBV19	NA	TRBD1
TGTGCCAGCAGCCAGAGGGCCCCTTCCTCCGGAAACACCATATATTTT	CASSQRAPSSGNTIYF	TRBJ1-3	TRBV14	NA	NA
TGTGCCAGCAGCCCAGGAGGGGCTGGAAACACCATATATTTT	CASSPGGAGNTIYF	TRBJ1-3	TRBV7-9	NA	NA
TGTGCCAGCAGCCGGACAGCCGAGGGACAGGGAAGTGGGTATGGCTACACCTTC	CASSRTAEGQGSGYGYTF	TRBJ1-2	TRBV6-4	NA	TRBD1
TGTGCCAGCAGCTTGATGGGCCTGCCAAACACCATATATTTT	CASSLMGLPNTIYF	TRBJ1-3	TRBV13	few	NA
TGCGCCAGCAGCTCGCAGGGTAATAATGGCTACACCTTC	CASSSQGNNGYTF	TRBJ1-2	TRBV5-1	NA	NA
TGTGCCTGGACCCCCGGGGCTAACTATGGCTACACCTTC	CAWTPGANYGYTF	TRBJ1-2	TRBV30	NA	NA
TGTGCCACCAGCAGAGAACCCGGGACAGGCAATGAAGCTTTCTTT	CATSREPGTGNEAFF	TRBJ1-1	TRBV15	NA	TRBD1
TGCAGCGCTAAGAGGGGGAACCCTGAGCAGTTCTTC	CSAKRGNPEQFF	TRBJ2-1	TRBV29-1	NA	NA
TGCGCCAGTAGCTTGAATGGACATACCACAGATACGCAGTATTTT	CASSLNGHTTDTQYF	TRBJ2-3	TRBV5-1	NA	NA
TGTGCCACCAGCACGACACGAATGATGGTCAAAAACATTCAGTACTTC	CATSTTRMMVKNIQYF	TRBJ2-4	TRBV15	NA	NA
TGCAGCGTTGGAGGGGACAGGGGGCACTATGGCTACACCTTC	CSVGGDRGHYGYTF	TRBJ1-2	TRBV29-1	NA	TRBD1
TGTGCCAGCAGCTTAGTGGAGGACCAAGAGACCCAGTACTTC	CASSLVEDQETQYF	TRBJ2-5	TRBV7-6	NA	NA
TGCGCCAGCAGTCAGGAGTTCTTGGGGGACAAAGCCAAAAACATTCAGTACTTC	CASSQEFLGDKAKNIQYF	TRBJ2-4	TRBV23-1	NA	NA
TGTGCCAGCTTGGGACAGGCCAGCACCCGTGAGCAGTTCTTC	CASLGQASTREQFF	TRBJ2-1	TRBV6-1	NA	TRBD1
TGCGCCAGCAGCCAAGAAATGACTAGCGCCCTCTCCTACGAGCAGTACTTC	CASSQEMTSALSYEQYF	TRBJ2-7	TRBV5-5	NA	TRBD2
TGCGCCAGCAGGGAGACAGGGGGTCAGACCCAGTACTTC	CASRETGGQTQYF	TRBJ2-5	TRBV5-1	once	TRBD1
TGTGCCAGCAGTTTAGGCGGACTAGCGGGATTCAATGAGCAGTTCTTC	CASSLGGLAGFNEQFF	TRBJ2-1	TRBV27	NA	TRBD2
TGTGCCAGCAGCATCCGGGACAGGGTTTTTCAGCTCTCCTACGAGCAGTACTTC	CASSIRDRVFQLSYEQYF	TRBJ2-7	TRBV21-1	once	NA
TGTGCCAGTAGTATTCAAGGCAGGGGCAGCTATGGCTACACCTTC	CASSIQGRGSYGYTF	TRBJ1-2	TRBV19	NA	NA
TGCGCCAGCAGCTTTGTGGGGAGCTCCTACGAGCAGTACTTC	CASSFVGSSYEQYF	TRBJ2-7	TRBV5-1	NA	NA
TGTGCCAGCAGTCTTACAGGGGAAAGGGATGAGCAGTTCTTC	CASSLTGERDEQFF	TRBJ2-1	TRBV6-4	few	TRBD1
TGTGCCAGCAGCCCATTGGGGGCGCCTTCCTATAATTCACCCCTCCACTTT	CASSPLGAPSYNSPLHF	TRBJ1-6	TRBV7-2	once	NA
TGTGCCAGCAGTTTATTATCCCGGGGACAGTTCTATGGCTACACCTTC	CASSLLSRGQFYGYTF	TRBJ1-2	TRBV27	NA	TRBD1
TGTGCCAGCAGCTTGGTTTATGGAAACACCATATATTTT	CASSLVYGNTIYF	TRBJ1-3	TRBV5-8	NA	NA
TGCGCCAGCAGCTTGGGAGAGATAACTGGAAACACCATATATTTT	CASSLGEITGNTIYF	TRBJ1-3	TRBV5-1	NA	NA
TGTGCCAGCAGTTTACTCTTTGGGGCCAGCACAGATACGCAGTATTTT	CASSLLFGASTDTQYF	TRBJ2-3	TRBV27	NA	NA
TGTGCCAGCAGCCAGGACAGGAACACTGAAGCTTTCTTT	CASSQDRNTEAFF	TRBJ1-1	TRBV5-8	few	NA
TGTGCCAGCAGTTCCCGAGGACAGGCTCGGGGCGAGCAGTACTTC	CASSSRGQARGEQYF	TRBJ2-7	TRBV28	NA	TRBD1
TGTGCCAGCAGCTTGCGGGGGACAGGGATAAATGAAAACCTGTTTTTT	CASSLRGTGINENLFF	TRBJ1-4	TRBV5-8	NA	TRBD1
TGTGCCAGCAGTTACTCGTCTAGAAGGTACGAGCAGTACTTC	CASSYSSRRYEQYF	TRBJ2-7	TRBV6-5	once	NA